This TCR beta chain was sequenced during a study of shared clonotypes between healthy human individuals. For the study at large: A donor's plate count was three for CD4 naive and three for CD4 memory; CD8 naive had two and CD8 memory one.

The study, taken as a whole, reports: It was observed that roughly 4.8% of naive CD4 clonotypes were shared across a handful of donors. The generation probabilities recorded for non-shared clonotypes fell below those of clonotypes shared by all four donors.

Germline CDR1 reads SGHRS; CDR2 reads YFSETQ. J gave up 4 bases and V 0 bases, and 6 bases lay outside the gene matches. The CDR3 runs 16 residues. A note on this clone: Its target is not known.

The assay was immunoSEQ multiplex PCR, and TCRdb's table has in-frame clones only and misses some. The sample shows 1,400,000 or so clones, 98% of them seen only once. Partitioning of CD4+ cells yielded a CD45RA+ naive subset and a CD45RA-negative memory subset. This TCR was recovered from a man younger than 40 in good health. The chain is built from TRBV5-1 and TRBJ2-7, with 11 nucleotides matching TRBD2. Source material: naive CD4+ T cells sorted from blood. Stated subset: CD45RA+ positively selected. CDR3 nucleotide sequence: TGCGCCAGCAGCTTGGCCGTGGGGACTAGCGGATACGAGCAGTACTTC. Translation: CASSLAVGTSGYEQYF.